Sequencing of this TCR beta chain was carried out in a study of T cell responses to AZD1222 COVID-19 vaccine. Study-level points and caveats: It should be noted that donors were predominantly white British and more often female, and clonal diversity was possibly underestimated. Baseline antibody screening turned up just six or seven seropositive AZD1222 recipients.

Sequencing was performed with immunoSEQ multiplex PCR; in TCRdb, only in-frame clones are kept and a portion is missing. This table has roughly 180,000 clones, approximately 92% appearing once. Trimming took off 3 bases at V and 3 bases at J, with 8 bases between the two ends. From germline, CDR1 is SGHTA and CDR2 FQGNSA. The length of the CDR3 is 13 residues. In the case of this clone: Its antigen remains unknown.

The sequence was collected from an adult who received the MenACWY meningococcal vaccine as a control. This material consisted of peripheral blood, taken 28 days after the second dose of the MenACWY control vaccine. V usage is TRBV7-2 and J usage is TRBJ1-2; TRBD1 is a possible D gene (5 bases). The CDR3 bases are TGTGCCAGCAGCTTGACAGAATACTATGGCTACACCTTC. This encodes CASSLTEYYGYTF.